The 24 T cell receptor beta chains below all came from one sample that was sequenced in a study of T cells in Graves' hyperthyroidism and ophthalmopathy. The TCR beta CDR3 regions underwent amplification using RNA transcripts as the source. HTBI primers were used for first-round RT-PCR of the TCR CDR3. TCRdb re-analysed the multiplex PCR reads in MiXCR, keeping a single row per CDR3 protein. In the table there are 200,000 to 250,000 distinct CDR3 sequences, roughly a sixth of which are singletons. Sequencing was done on a sample of blood. The receptors originated from a woman aged 50 to 65 with Graves' hyperthyroidism.

There are a few counts of this clonotype. J is TRBJ2-1 and V is TRBV19; D perhaps matches TRBD2 (5 bases). The length of the CDR3 is 14 residues. The ends were cut back, 1 base at V and 7 bases at J, with 11 bases in the middle. Germline CDR1 reads LNHDA; CDR2 reads SQIVND (reference sequence). The CDR3 bases are TGTGCCAGTAGTATAGCCGGGGTTCGAAATGAGCAGTTCTTC. This encodes CASSIAGVRNEQFF.

This clonotype has ten or more counts. The CDR3 bases are TGCAGTGCTAGCCCAGGACTAGGTAACAATGAGCAGTTCTTC. Translating gives CSASPGLGNNEQFF. This chain connects TRBV20-1 to TRBJ2-1; 7 bases line up with TRBD2. The CDR3 is made up of 14 amino acids. CDR1 and CDR2 from the germline V gene are DFQATT and SNEGSKA (reference sequence). The J segment lost 5 bases and the V segment lost 3 bases, leaving 7 bases of the junction unmatched.

This clonotype was found many times. CDR3 protein: CATGLPMANTEAFF. The DNA of the CDR3 is TGTGCCACCGGCCTACCTATGGCGAACACTGAAGCTTTCTTT. The chain is built from TRBV28 and TRBJ1-1; no clear D gene. Germline V gives CDR1 MDHEN, CDR2 SYDVKM. This CDR3 comprises 14 residues. V was pared by 10 bases and J by 1 base, with 16 bases between.

V usage is TRBV7-9 and J usage is TRBJ2-2; 7 bases map to TRBD1. Trimming removed 5 bases from V and 1 base from J; junction bases left unmatched: 7. Germline CDR1 and CDR2: SEHNR and FQNEAQ (reference sequence). The CDR3 totals 16 residues. CDR3 bases: TGTGCCAGCAGCCCCGGGACAGAGAGGAACACCGGGGAGCTGTTTTTT. Its translation: CASSPGTERNTGELFF.

This clonotype was seen only a few times. The rearrangement links TRBV28 to TRBJ1-2; D perhaps matches TRBD1 (5 bases). Trimming removed 4 bases at V and 8 bases at J, with 14 bases between. The CDR3 totals 13 residues. CDR1 and CDR2 from the germline V gene are MDHEN and SYDVKM. CDR3 sequence (DNA): TGTGCCAGCAGTTCCCCCCGGGGGGAAGGCTACACCTTC. Amino acids: CASSSPRGEGYTF.

Concerning this clonotype itself: This may arise from a read error, as a much more abundant clone is one base away. This chain joins TRBV29-1 and TRBJ2-1; D might be TRBD2 (5 bases). V shed 3 bases and J shed 10 bases, with 22 bases lying between them. The CDR3 runs 15 residues. Germline values: CDR1 SQVTM, CDR2 ANQGSEA. CDR3 in amino acids: CSVDGVVGSHYEQFF. In nucleotides, the CDR3 is TGCAGCGTTGATGGGGTTGTGGGGAGTCACTACGAGCAGTTCTTC.

In this sample, this clonotype turned up a few times. The rearrangement uses TRBV27 and TRBJ1-5, with a possible D match to TRBD1 (5 bases). Trimming left V 6 bases short and J 3 bases short, with 15 bases between. This CDR3 is built from 15 residues. Germline V CDR1 and CDR2: MNHEY, SMNVEV (reference sequence). CDR3 in DNA: TGTGCCAGCAGCCGAGACAGACTCAACAATCAGCCCCAGCATTTT. It yields the protein CASSRDRLNNQPQHF.

This clonotype was counted ten times or more. This chain links TRBV11-3 with TRBJ1-1; weak D call: TRBD1 (6 bases). Trimming took 8 bases from V and 3 from J, leaving 22 bases between them. The CDR3 loop spans 16 amino acids. CDR1 and CDR2 (germline): SGHNT, YENEEA. CDR3: CASCSKSGGWYTEAFF. As DNA, the CDR3 is TGTGCCAGCTGCAGTAAAAGCGGGGGCTGGTACACTGAAGCTTTCTTT.

The chain uses TRBV5-6 and TRBJ2-4; unclear D gene. The CDR3 runs to 15 residues. Germline V gene lookup returns CDR1 SGHDT and CDR2 YYEEEE. Between the trimmed V and J ends, which lost 5 bases and 1 base, there was a span of 13 bases. Here the CDR3 reads CASSLGRLAKNIQYF. The DNA of the CDR3 is TGTGCCAGCAGTCTTGGCCGGTTGGCCAAAAACATTCAGTACTTC.

This clonotype was seen more than once but under ten times. The gene calls are TRBV20-1 and TRBJ1-4; the D is unclear. CDR1 is DFQATT and CDR2 is SNEGSKA in the germline V gene (reference sequence). This CDR3 spans 11 amino acids. Trimming cost V 6 bases and J 8 bases, with 10 bases left between them. DNA for the CDR3: TGCAGTGCCAAGTTTTTCGAAAAACTGTTTTTT. Residues: CSAKFFEKLFF.

This clonotype came up once. One end of the junction does not line up with germline, which may come from a read error. The rearrangement joins TRBV4-2 to TRBJ2-3, with 10 bases aligning to TRBD2. Germline assignment: CDR1 LGHNA and CDR2 YNFKEQ. The CDR3 spans 16 residues. The CDR3 spells CASSQSTSGTTGTQYF. CDR3 sequence (DNA): TGTGCCAGCAGCCAAAGTACTAGCGGGACTACAGGTACGCAGTATTTT.

The rearrangement uses TRBV28 and TRBJ2-1, with TRBD2 matching 7 bases. The CDR3 is 15 residues long. Trimming took 10 bases from V and 5 from J; bases not matched to a gene: 14. Germline V gene lookup returns CDR1 MDHEN and CDR2 SYDVKM. CDR3 sequence reads: CATGGEGLVHNEQFF. The CDR3 bases are TGTGCCACCGGCGGGGAGGGGTTAGTCCACAATGAGCAGTTCTTC. Filled out from reference TRBV28 and TRBJ2-1, the complete variable domain reads DVKVTQSSRYLVKRTGEKVFLECVQDMDHENMFWYRQDPGLGLRLIYFSYDVKMKEKGDIPEGYSVSREKKERFSLILESASTNQTSMYLCATGGEGLVHNEQFFGPGTRLTVL.

This clonotype was observed a handful of times. CDR3 in DNA: TGTGCCAGCAGTTACTCAAAGGACAGGGGGATCGAGCAGTACTTC. Its translation: CASSYSKDRGIEQYF. The chain combines TRBV6-2 or TRBV6-3 with TRBJ2-7, with TRBD1 identical over 10 bases. This CDR3 has 15 residues. The V gene end was trimmed by 0 bases and the J gene end by 6 bases; junction bases not matched to a gene: 5. Germline-derived CDR1 and CDR2 are MNHEY and SVGEGT.

This clonotype showed up many times. V usage is TRBV4-2 and J usage is TRBJ2-7; D not certain. V was clipped by 3 bases and J by 0 bases, with 6 bases between them. The CDR3 runs to 13 residues. Germline CDR1 reads LGHNA; CDR2 reads YNFKEQ. CDR3 DNA: TGTGCCAGCAGCCAGCACAGCTCCTACGAGCAGTACTTC. It specifies CASSQHSSYEQYF.

This clonotype was found many times. The CDR3 here is CASSFRVPTDTQYF. DNA for the CDR3: TGTGCCAGCAGCTTTCGGGTCCCCACAGATACGCAGTATTTT. The V gene is TRBV5-8, the J gene TRBJ2-3; D gene unclear. The germline V and J ends were trimmed by 2 bases and 2 bases, with 9 bases remaining between them. CDR3 length: 14 amino acids. Germline V gene sequence: CDR1 SGHTS, CDR2 YDEGEE.

The rearrangement uses TRBV20-1 and TRBJ1-2; D is uncertain. V was cut by 6 bases and J by 2 bases, with 16 bases left in between. The CDR3 is 14 amino acids. The V gene's germline CDR1 is DFQATT and CDR2 SNEGSKA (reference sequence). The CDR3 loop reads CSATRPGLNYGYTF. In DNA form, the CDR3 reads TGCAGTGCAACCAGACCGGGATTAAACTATGGCTACACCTTC.

This clonotype has ten or more counts. V usage is TRBV3-1 and J usage is TRBJ2-5, with D perhaps given as TRBD1 or TRBD2 (5 bases each). The CDR3 totals 15 residues. Trimming removed 4 bases from V and 5 bases from J, with 17 bases in between. The germline V gene encodes CDR1 LGHDT and CDR2 YNNKEL (reference sequence). The CDR3 coding sequence is TGTGCCAGCAGCCGAAGGACCCCCGGGGCGGAGACCCAGTACTTC. The encoded protein is CASSRRTPGAETQYF.

This clonotype has more than one count but fewer than ten. In DNA, the CDR3 is TGTGCCAGCAGCTACGGACAGAACCTCTACAATGAGCAGTTCTTC. It translates to CASSYGQNLYNEQFF. The V call is TRBV14, the J call TRBJ2-1; possible D gene TRBD1, 6 bases. Trimming pared 5 bases from V and 3 bases from J, leaving 14 bases between. In germline, CDR1 is SGHDN, CDR2 FVKESK. The CDR3 length is 15 residues.

This chain connects TRBV7-3 to TRBJ2-7; 11 bases match TRBD2. The J segment lost 3 bases and the V segment lost 0 bases, leaving 4 bases of the junction unmatched. The CDR3 covers 16 residues. Germline V gives CDR1 SGHTA, CDR2 FQGTGA. DNA of the CDR3: TGTGCCAGCAGCTTAACGGGCGGGACTAGCGGCTACGAGCAGTACTTC. As protein: CASSLTGGTSGYEQYF.

This clonotype was observed at least ten times. This sequence joins TRBV12-3 or TRBV12-4 and TRBJ2-7; 7 bases agree with TRBD1. V trimming: 0 bases; J trimming: 2 bases; junction bases outside the gene matches: 1. There are 14 residues in the CDR3. The CDR3 nucleotides read TGTGCCAGCAGTTTAGCCGGACAGGCCTACGAGCAGTACTTC. Translated, it gives CASSLAGQAYEQYF.

The rearrangement uses TRBV30 and TRBJ2-3, with D perhaps TRBD2 (6 bases). Germline CDR1 is GTSNPN and CDR2 is SVGIG (reference sequence). Trimming took off 4 bases at V and 1 base at J, with 12 bases between the two ends. The CDR3 is 14 residues long. The CDR3 sequence: CAWTDKRGTDTQYF. The CDR3 nucleotides are TGTGCCTGGACCGACAAGCGGGGCACAGATACGCAGTATTTT.

To note about this clonotype: This may be a read error, as it is one base from a much larger clone. The gene calls are TRBV5-1 and TRBJ1-1; weak D call: TRBD1 (5 bases). The CDR3 sequence is 14 residues long. V lost 1 base and J lost 3, with 10 bases in between. Germline CDR1 and CDR2: SGHRS and YFSETQ. CDR3 coding DNA: TGCGCCAGCAGCTTGAGACAGCAGGACACTGAAGCTTTCTTT. Protein: CASSLRQQDTEAFF.

The sample holds many counts of this clonotype. This sequence joins TRBV30 and TRBJ1-1; D remains unclear. CDR1 is GTSNPN, CDR2 SVGIG, per germline (reference sequence). Trimming left V 1 base short and J 9 bases short, with 9 bases between. The CDR3 is 11 residues long. The CDR3 DNA follows: TGTGCCTGGAGTGAAGTCCAAAAAGCTTTCTTT. As protein: CAWSEVQKAFF.

This clonotype was recorded many times. This chain links TRBV6-1 with TRBJ1-2; 7 bases align to TRBD1. Trimming removed 7 bases from V and 6 bases from J; junction bases left unmatched: 17. The CDR3 loop spans 16 amino acids. Germline V gives CDR1 MNHNS, CDR2 SASEGT. CDR3 residues: CASNPITGELYHGYTF. The DNA of the CDR3 is TGTGCCAGCAATCCAATAACAGGGGAGTTGTACCATGGCTACACCTTC.